The 32 T cell receptor beta chains in this list originate from one sample, sequenced in a study of beta chain features in type 1 diabetes. What was sequenced were expressed TCRB transcripts, since all of the isolated RNA had been reverse transcribed. TCRdb's copy holds only in-frame clones and misses some; the assay was immunoSEQ multiplex PCR. The table shows about 330,000 clones, with roughly 9.6% occurring only once. Sequenced material: naive CD4+ T cells from blood. The receptors shown here come from a woman younger than 45 in good health.

J is TRBJ2-7 and V is TRBV11-1; TRBD1 is a possible D gene (5 bases). CDR1 SGHAT and CDR2 FQDESV come from the germline V gene (reference sequence). The CDR3 is made up of 15 amino acids. The V end lost 1 base, the J end lost 2 bases, and 12 bases lay between the germline ends. In DNA form, the CDR3 reads TGTGCCAGCAGCTTAGGGTCTGGGGCCGCCTACGAGCAGTACTTC. This translates into CASSLGSGAAYEQYF.

The chain couples TRBV15 to TRBJ1-2, with TRBD1 identical over 7 bases. Germline-derived CDR1 and CDR2 are LNHNV and YYDKDF (reference sequence). V lost 3 bases, J lost 4 bases, and 11 bases stayed unmatched. This CDR3 has 16 amino acids. The CDR3 region has the DNA TGTGCCACCAGCAGTGGGGGTGCGGGACAGTTCTATGGCTACACCTTC. Amino acid sequence: CATSSGGAGQFYGYTF.

The chain employs TRBV4-2 and TRBJ2-7; TRBD1 aligns across 11 bases. With 5 bases clipped from V and 5 bases from J, the junction kept 8 bases outside the gene matches. The germline CDR1 and CDR2 sequences are LGHNA and YNFKEQ. This CDR3 is 15 amino acids long. For the CDR3, the DNA is TGTGCCAGCAGCACTCGGACAGGGGGCGTGAACGAGCAGTACTTC. This codes for CASSTRTGGVNEQYF.

Remarks on this clone: Other nucleotide sequences in the sample specify the same CDR3. The chain combines TRBV18 with TRBJ2-1, with D tentatively TRBD1 (6 bases). V lost 4 bases to trimming and J lost 4 bases, with 8 bases between them. The CDR3 extends over 13 amino acids. The germline V gene has CDR1 KGHSH and CDR2 LQKENI. CDR3 residues: CASSRQGYNEQFF. DNA for the CDR3: TGTGCCAGCTCACGCCAGGGGTACAATGAGCAGTTCTTC.

The chain employs TRBV13 and TRBJ1-1, with 7 positions matching TRBD1. Trimming removed 6 bases from V and 1 base from J; junction bases left unmatched: 5. CDR3 size: 14 residues. From germline, CDR1 is PRHDT and CDR2 FYEKMQ (reference sequence). In nucleotides, the CDR3 is TGTGCCAGCAGAACAGGGGTCCGGAACACTGAAGCTTTCTTT. It is translated as CASRTGVRNTEAFF.

This clone came up a few times. The chain couples TRBV27 to TRBJ1-4; D is unclear. The CDR3 totals 14 residues. The germline CDR1 and CDR2 sequences are MNHEY and SMNVEV (reference sequence). V was shortened by 5 bases and J by 8 bases, with 15 bases between the two germline ends. The CDR3 region is CASSLRWSGEKLFF. The CDR3 DNA is TGTGCCAGCAGTCTCCGGTGGAGCGGGGAAAAACTGTTTTTT. Variable domain in full (rest from reference TRBV27 and TRBJ1-4): EAQVTQNPRYLITVTGKKLTVTCSQNMNHEYMSWYRQDPGLGLRQIYYSMNVEVTDKGDVPEGYKVSRKEKRNFPLILESPSPNQTSLYFCASSLRWSGEKLFFGSGTQLSVL.

The V call is TRBV10-3, the J call TRBJ2-3; a possible D gene is TRBD1 (6 bases). Trimming pared 4 bases from V and 0 bases from J, leaving 17 bases between. CDR1 and CDR2 from the germline V gene are ENHRY and SYGVKD. The CDR3 sequence is 17 residues long. The CDR3: CAISANRDTISTDTQYF. The CDR3 region has the DNA TGTGCCATCAGTGCAAACCGGGACACTATAAGCACAGATACGCAGTATTTT.

The chain is built from TRBV27 and TRBJ2-7; weak D call: TRBD1 (5 bases). With 2 bases removed from V and 5 bases from J, the gap between germline ends came to 13 bases. The length of the CDR3 is 14 residues. CDR1 and CDR2 from the germline V gene are MNHEY and SMNVEV (reference sequence). The CDR3 region has the DNA TGTGCCAGCAGTTTAGGCAGGAGCAGGGACGAGCAGTACTTC. Translating gives CASSLGRSRDEQYF.

The table lists this clone with a few counts. This chain joins TRBV7-9 and TRBJ2-1; maybe TRBD1 (6 bases). In germline, CDR1 is SEHNR, CDR2 FQNEAQ (reference sequence). Deletions cut 6 bases from V and 0 bases from J, with 24 bases between. The CDR3 covers 19 residues. In DNA, the CDR3 is TGTGCCAGCAGGACCTTGGGACAAGTAATGCTAACCTCCTACAATGAGCAGTTCTTC. Amino acids: CASRTLGQVMLTSYNEQFF.

A few counts support this clone. The rearrangement uses TRBV5-1 and TRBJ2-3, with TRBD2 identical over 12 bases. This CDR3 region has 17 residues. The junction had 12 bases not matched to a gene; V was cut back by 4 bases and J by 6 bases. Germline V CDR1 and CDR2: SGHRS, YFSETQ. The DNA for the CDR3 is TGCGCCAGCAGCCCGGGACTAGCGGGCACCCTCTTCGATACGCAGTATTTT. Residues: CASSPGLAGTLFDTQYF.

This clone showed up just a few times. The J gene is TRBJ2-7, the V gene TRBV9; TRBD1 matches at 9 bases. The V gene's germline CDR1 is SGDLS and CDR2 YYNGEE. This CDR3 comprises 14 residues. Trimming took 3 bases from V and 2 from J; bases not matched to a gene: 3. Here the CDR3 reads CASSGRDRAYEQYF. CDR3 nucleotide sequence: TGTGCCAGCAGCGGCCGGGACAGGGCCTACGAGCAGTACTTC.

The chain recombines TRBV4-3 with TRBJ2-1, with 8 bases lining up with TRBD1. Germline-derived CDR1 and CDR2 are LGHNA and YSLEER. The CDR3 loop spans 15 amino acids. V dropped 1 base and J dropped 6; count of bases not matched to a gene: 5. The CDR3 loop reads CASSQADRDINEQFF. In DNA, the CDR3 is TGCGCCAGCAGCCAAGCGGACAGGGATATCAATGAGCAGTTCTTC.

The chain has TRBV29-1 and TRBJ2-7; TRBD2 matches at 8 bases. The germline CDR1 and CDR2 sequences are SQVTM and ANQGSEA. Unmatched junction bases numbered 12, after V lost 6 bases and J lost 2 bases. The CDR3 contains 15 residues. CDR3: CSVGELAGGTYEQYF. CDR3 DNA sequence: TGCAGCGTCGGGGAGCTAGCGGGCGGCACCTACGAGCAGTACTTC.

This clone was counted between two and nine times. Other DNA sequences within the sample encode an identical CDR3. This chain connects TRBV5-1 to TRBJ2-5, with TRBD1 matching 8 bases. CDR1 SGHRS and CDR2 YFSETQ come from the germline V gene. V lost 3 bases and J lost 2; bases outside the gene matches: 3. This CDR3 spans 14 amino acids. The CDR3 bases are TGCGCCAGCAGCTCGGGGACAGGTCAAGAGACCCAGTACTTC. Its protein product is CASSSGTGQETQYF.

The CDR3 reads CATSRDGLSGANVLTF. The CDR3 DNA follows: TGTGCCACCAGCAGAGATGGACTGTCTGGGGCCAACGTCCTGACTTTC. This rearrangement joins TRBV15 to TRBJ2-6, with D perhaps matching TRBD2 (5 bases). Germline V gene sequence: CDR1 LNHNV, CDR2 YYDKDF (reference sequence). CDR3 length: 16 residues. Trimming shortened V by 0 bases and J by 1 base, and 7 bases separated the two germline ends.

The sample holds a few counts of this clone. The chain combines TRBV9 with TRBJ1-1; possible D gene TRBD1, 6 bases. Trimming stripped 7 bases from V and 5 bases from J, with 18 bases between. Germline V CDR1 and CDR2: SGDLS, YYNGEE. This CDR3 comprises 14 residues. CDR3 loop: CASRYLQGRTEAFF. The CDR3 DNA reads as TGTGCCAGCCGCTATCTACAGGGACGGACTGAAGCTTTCTTT.

This clone was observed a handful of times. The chain joins TRBV7-9 to TRBJ2-7; possibly TRBD2 for D (5 bases). This CDR3 is built from 15 residues. V lost 5 bases and J lost 2, with 16 bases in between. CDR1 and CDR2 (germline): SEHNR, FQNEAQ (reference sequence). Here the CDR3 reads CASSLAGGKTYEQYF. DNA of the CDR3: TGTGCCAGCAGCCTCGCGGGTGGGAAAACCTACGAGCAGTACTTC.

This clone was counted only a few times. V and J are TRBV28 and TRBJ2-5, with TRBD1 identical over 10 bases. The CDR3 length is 14 residues. Germline V gene lookup returns CDR1 MDHEN and CDR2 SYDVKM. V lost 5 bases to trimming and J lost 5 bases; unmatched junction nucleotides: 5. This CDR3 is CASSRQGARETQYF. In DNA, the CDR3 is TGTGCCAGCAGTCGACAGGGGGCGAGGGAGACCCAGTACTTC.

This clone was seen a few times. CDR3 protein: CASSLAGQGSGELFF. CDR3 nucleotides: TGTGCCAGCAGTTTAGCGGGACAGGGGAGCGGGGAGCTGTTTTTT. J is TRBJ2-2 and V is TRBV28; 10 bases fit TRBD1. The CDR3 runs to 15 residues. Trimming took 2 bases from V and 7 from J; bases not matched to a gene: 4. Germline CDR1 MDHEN, CDR2 SYDVKM. The variable domain in full, with the rest retrieved from reference TRBV28 and TRBJ2-2, is DVKVTQSSRYLVKRTGEKVFLECVQDMDHENMFWYRQDPGLGLRLIYFSYDVKMKEKGDIPEGYSVSREKKERFSLILESASTNQTSMYLCASSLAGQGSGELFFGEGSRLTVL.

The chain couples TRBV6-6 to TRBJ2-5, with 8 bases fitting TRBD1. Trimming removed 1 base from V and 5 bases from J; junction bases left unmatched: 6. The CDR3 length is 15 residues. Germline CDR1 MNHNY, CDR2 SVGAGI (reference sequence). The CDR3 region is CASSYFQGAGETQYF. The CDR3 nucleotides are TGTGCCAGCAGTTACTTTCAGGGGGCCGGGGAGACCCAGTACTTC.

This chain connects TRBV2 to TRBJ2-2, with D maybe TRBD1 (5 bases). The CDR3 runs 14 residues. Looked up from germline, CDR1 is SNHLY and CDR2 is FYNNEI. Deletions cut 4 bases from V and 0 bases from J, with 6 bases between. The CDR3 region has the DNA TGTGCCAGCAGTGGGACAACGAACACCGGGGAGCTGTTTTTT. This gives the protein CASSGTTNTGELFF. Full variable domain (remainder filled in from reference TRBV2 and TRBJ2-2): EPEVTQTPSHQVTQMGQEVILRCVPISNHLYFYWYRQILGQKVEFLVSFYNNEISEKSEIFDDQFSVERPDGSNFTLKIRSTKLEDSAMYFCASSGTTNTGELFFGEGSRLTVL.

In its sample, this clone was seen a few times. The chain employs TRBV27 and TRBJ1-5, with D possibly TRBD1 on 6 matching bases. Germline assignment: CDR1 MNHEY and CDR2 SMNVEV (reference sequence). The CDR3 loop spans 15 amino acids. The V and J ends lost 4 bases and 7 bases respectively, with 17 bases between them. CDR3 DNA: TGTGCCAGCAGTTCCCCGCCAGGGGTCTGGCAGCCCCAGCATTTT. This sequence encodes CASSSPPGVWQPQHF.

This clone has just a few counts. This chain links TRBV7-2 with TRBJ2-7, with TRBD1 matching 7 bases. Germline lookup yields CDR1 SGHTA and CDR2 FQGNSA. The CDR3 is made up of 15 amino acids. J was trimmed by 2 bases and V by 4 bases; bases with no gene match: 8. CDR3 loop: CASSYKQGSPYEQYF. CDR3 in DNA: TGTGCCAGCAGCTACAAACAGGGGAGTCCCTACGAGCAGTACTTC.

Only a few counts were recorded for this clone. The chain carries TRBV11-1 and TRBJ2-1, with 15 bases identical to TRBD2. The germline gives CDR1 SGHAT, CDR2 FQDESV (reference sequence). The trim removed 3 bases at V and 0 bases at J, leaving 6 bases unmatched. The CDR3 runs to 19 residues. CDR3 in amino acids: CASSLHGLAGGTSYNEQFF. The CDR3 DNA sequence: TGTGCCAGCAGCTTGCACGGACTAGCGGGAGGGACCTCCTACAATGAGCAGTTCTTC.

This clone was seen only a few times. V is TRBV9 and J is TRBJ2-1, with a possible D match to TRBD2 (5 bases). This CDR3 is built from 14 residues. V was shortened by 4 bases and J by 3 bases, with 11 bases between the two germline ends. Per germline, CDR1 SGDLS and CDR2 YYNGEE. The CDR3 region has the DNA TGTGCCAGCAGCCCCGGGAACGGCTACAATGAGCAGTTCTTC. This gives the protein CASSPGNGYNEQFF.

Only a few counts were recorded for this clone. The chain uses TRBV6-5 and TRBJ2-7; 9 bases align to TRBD2. Germline CDR1 is MNHEY and CDR2 is SVGAGI. The CDR3 consists of 15 residues. The V and J ends lost 6 bases and 2 bases, in that order; junction bases with no gene match: 8. CDR3 bases: TGTGCCAGCAGCGTGTCTAGCGGGACAACCTACGAGCAGTACTTC. The encoded protein is CASSVSSGTTYEQYF.

This clone was counted a few times. The V and J genes are TRBV6-4 and TRBJ1-1; 7 bases agree with TRBD1. The ends lost 0 bases at V and 5 bases at J; junction bases unmatched: 6. CDR3 length equals 15 residues. The germline gives CDR1 MRHNA, CDR2 SNTAGT. CDR3 in DNA: TGTGCCAGCAGTGACTCCTTCAGGGGGGCGACTGAAGCTTTCTTT. This codes for CASSDSFRGATEAFF.

This clone was recorded a few times. J is TRBJ2-1 and V is TRBV2; the match to TRBD2 covers 10 bases. This CDR3 spans 17 amino acids. J gave up 6 bases and V 6 bases, and 14 bases lay outside the gene matches. CDR1 is SNHLY and CDR2 is FYNNEI in the germline V gene. The CDR3 is CASRALTGLAIPNEQFF. The CDR3 nucleotides are TGTGCCAGCAGGGCTTTAACGGGACTAGCGATCCCCAATGAGCAGTTCTTC.

This clone turned up a few times. The V gene is TRBV23-1, the J gene TRBJ2-7; TRBD2 is a possible D gene (6 bases). TRBV23-1 is treated as an ORF (open reading frame) with a function not yet certain. The CDR3 runs to 14 residues. Trimming cost V 6 bases and J 8 bases, with 20 bases left between them. The CDR3 here is CASRRPGLPPQQYF. The CDR3, as DNA: TGCGCCAGCAGAAGACCGGGACTCCCGCCCCAGCAGTACTTC.

This clone turned up a few times. This chain's CDR3 is CATTSGPSTDTQYF. In nucleotides, the CDR3 is TGTGCCACCACTAGCGGGCCCAGCACAGATACGCAGTATTTT. This sequence joins TRBV19 and TRBJ2-3; 9 bases align to TRBD2. V dropped 10 bases and J dropped 0; count of bases not matched to a gene: 5. The CDR3 consists of 14 residues. The germline V gene has CDR1 LNHDA and CDR2 SQIVND (reference sequence).

V usage is TRBV19 and J usage is TRBJ2-7; 9 positions agree with TRBD1. The germline V gene has CDR1 LNHDA and CDR2 SQIVND (reference sequence). The length of the CDR3 is 12 residues. With V trimmed by 4 bases and J by 12 bases, 7 bases remained unmatched. CDR3 sequence (DNA): TGTGCCAGTAGTACGAGACAGGGGGGTCCGTACTTC. This translates into CASSTRQGGPYF.

This rearrangement joins TRBV6-1 to TRBJ2-1, with 10 bases identical to TRBD2. The CDR3 runs to 12 residues. Germline V gene sequence: CDR1 MNHNS, CDR2 SASEGT. CDR3 nucleotide sequence: TGTAAGAGGACTAGCGGCTACAATGAGCAGTTCTTC. Translating gives CKRTSGYNEQFF.